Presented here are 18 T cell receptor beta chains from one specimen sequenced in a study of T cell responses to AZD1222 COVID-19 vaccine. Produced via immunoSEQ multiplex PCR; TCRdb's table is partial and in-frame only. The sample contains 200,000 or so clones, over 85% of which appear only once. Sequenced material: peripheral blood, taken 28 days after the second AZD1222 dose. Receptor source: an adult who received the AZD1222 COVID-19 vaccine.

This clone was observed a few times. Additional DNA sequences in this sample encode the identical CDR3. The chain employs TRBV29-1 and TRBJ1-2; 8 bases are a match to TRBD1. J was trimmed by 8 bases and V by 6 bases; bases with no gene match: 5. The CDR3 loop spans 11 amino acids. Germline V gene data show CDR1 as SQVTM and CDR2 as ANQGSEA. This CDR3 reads CSVTDRGGYTF. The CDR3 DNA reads TGCAGCGTAACAGACAGGGGCGGCTACACCTTC.

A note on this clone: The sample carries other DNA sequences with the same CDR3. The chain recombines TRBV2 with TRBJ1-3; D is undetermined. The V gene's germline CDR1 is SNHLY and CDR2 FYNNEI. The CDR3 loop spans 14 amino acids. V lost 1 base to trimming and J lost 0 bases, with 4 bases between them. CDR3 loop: CASSEGLSGNTIYF. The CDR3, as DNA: TGTGCCAGCAGTGAAGGCCTCTCTGGAAACACCATATATTTT.

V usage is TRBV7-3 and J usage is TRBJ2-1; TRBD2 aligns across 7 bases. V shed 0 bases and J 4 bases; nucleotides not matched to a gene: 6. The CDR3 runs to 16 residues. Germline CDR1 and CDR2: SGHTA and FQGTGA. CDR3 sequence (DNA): TGTGCCAGCAGCTTAACGTCGGGGACTACTTACAATGAGCAGTTCTTC. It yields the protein CASSLTSGTTYNEQFF.

CDR3 bases: TGTGCCAGCAGATATGCCTACGAGCAGTACTTC. Its translation: CASRYAYEQYF. The chain combines TRBV28 with TRBJ2-7; D gene unclear. From germline, CDR1 is MDHEN and CDR2 SYDVKM. Deletions cut 6 bases from V and 2 bases from J, with 5 bases between. The CDR3 runs 11 residues.

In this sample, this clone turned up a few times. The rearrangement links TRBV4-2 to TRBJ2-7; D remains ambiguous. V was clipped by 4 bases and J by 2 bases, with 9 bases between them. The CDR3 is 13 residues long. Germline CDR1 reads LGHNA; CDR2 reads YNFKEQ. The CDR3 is CASSPRGAYEQYF. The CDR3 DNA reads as TGTGCCAGCAGCCCCCGTGGAGCCTACGAGCAGTACTTC.

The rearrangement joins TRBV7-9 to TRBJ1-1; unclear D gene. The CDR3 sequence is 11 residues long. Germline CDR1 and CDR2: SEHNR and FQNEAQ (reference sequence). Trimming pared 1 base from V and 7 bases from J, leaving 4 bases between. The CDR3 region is CASSLGVEAFF. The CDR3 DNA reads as TGTGCCAGCAGCTTAGGGGTTGAAGCTTTCTTT. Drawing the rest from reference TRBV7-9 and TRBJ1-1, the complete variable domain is DTGVSQNPRHKITKRGQNVTFRCDPISEHNRLYWYRQTLGQGPEFLTYFQNEAQLEKSRLLSDRFSAERPKGSFSTLEIQRTEQGDSAMYLCASSLGVEAFFGQGTRLTVV.

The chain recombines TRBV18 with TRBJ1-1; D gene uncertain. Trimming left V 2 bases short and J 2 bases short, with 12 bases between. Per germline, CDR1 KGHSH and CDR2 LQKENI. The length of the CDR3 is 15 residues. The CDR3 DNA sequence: TGTGCCAGCTCACCAAATACACAGCATAACACTGAAGCTTTCTTT. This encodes CASSPNTQHNTEAFF.

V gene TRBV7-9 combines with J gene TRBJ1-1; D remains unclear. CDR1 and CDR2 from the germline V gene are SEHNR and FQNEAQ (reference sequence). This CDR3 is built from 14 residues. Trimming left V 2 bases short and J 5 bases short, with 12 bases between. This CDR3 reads CASSLSQHLTEAFF. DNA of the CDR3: TGTGCCAGCAGCTTATCCCAACACTTAACTGAAGCTTTCTTT. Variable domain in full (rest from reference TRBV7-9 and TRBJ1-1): DTGVSQNPRHKITKRGQNVTFRCDPISEHNRLYWYRQTLGQGPEFLTYFQNEAQLEKSRLLSDRFSAERPKGSFSTLEIQRTEQGDSAMYLCASSLSQHLTEAFFGQGTRLTVV.

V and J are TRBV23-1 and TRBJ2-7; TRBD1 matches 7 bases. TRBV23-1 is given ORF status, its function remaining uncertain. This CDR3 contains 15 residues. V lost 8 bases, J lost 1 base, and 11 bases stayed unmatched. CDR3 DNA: TGCGCCAGCGCCAAAAGCCGGGACAGATCCTACGAGCAGTACTTC. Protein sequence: CASAKSRDRSYEQYF.

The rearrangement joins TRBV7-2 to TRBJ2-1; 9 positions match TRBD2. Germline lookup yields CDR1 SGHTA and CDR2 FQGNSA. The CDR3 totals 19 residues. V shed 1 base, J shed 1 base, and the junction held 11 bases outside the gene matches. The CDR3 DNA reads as TGTGCCAGCAGCTTAGGTCGGACGGCAGCGGGGGGATCCTACAATGAGCAGTTCTTC. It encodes CASSLGRTAAGGSYNEQFF.

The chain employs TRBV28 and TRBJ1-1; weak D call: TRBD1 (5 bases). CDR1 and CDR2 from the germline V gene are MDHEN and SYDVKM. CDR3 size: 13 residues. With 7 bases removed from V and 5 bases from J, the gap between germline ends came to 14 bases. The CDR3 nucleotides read TGTGCCAGCAAACCGGGGGTCGGAACTGAAGCTTTCTTT. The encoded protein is CASKPGVGTEAFF.

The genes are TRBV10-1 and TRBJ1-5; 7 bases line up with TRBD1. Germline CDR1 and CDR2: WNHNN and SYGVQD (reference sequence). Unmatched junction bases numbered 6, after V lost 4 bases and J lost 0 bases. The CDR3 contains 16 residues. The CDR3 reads CASSGGQRYSNQPQHF. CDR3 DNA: TGCGCCAGCAGTGGGGGACAGAGATATAGCAATCAGCCCCAGCATTTT.

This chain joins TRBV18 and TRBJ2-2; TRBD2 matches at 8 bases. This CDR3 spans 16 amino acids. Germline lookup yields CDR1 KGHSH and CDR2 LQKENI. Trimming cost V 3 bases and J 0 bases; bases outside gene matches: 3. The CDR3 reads CASSPSGLANTGELFF. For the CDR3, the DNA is TGTGCCAGCTCACCGTCGGGACTAGCGAACACCGGGGAGCTGTTTTTT.

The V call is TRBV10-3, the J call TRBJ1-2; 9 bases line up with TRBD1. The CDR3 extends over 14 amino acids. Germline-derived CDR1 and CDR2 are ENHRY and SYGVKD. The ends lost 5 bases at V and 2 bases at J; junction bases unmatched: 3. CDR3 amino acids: CAISPGTGNYGYTF. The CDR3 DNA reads TGTGCCATCAGTCCCGGGACAGGGAACTATGGCTACACCTTC.

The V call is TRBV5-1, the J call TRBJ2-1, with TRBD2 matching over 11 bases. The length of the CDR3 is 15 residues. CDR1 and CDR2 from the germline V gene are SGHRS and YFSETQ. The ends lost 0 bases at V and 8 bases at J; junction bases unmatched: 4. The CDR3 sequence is CASSLDSGGADEQFF. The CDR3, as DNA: TGCGCCAGCAGCTTGGATAGCGGGGGGGCAGATGAGCAGTTCTTC.

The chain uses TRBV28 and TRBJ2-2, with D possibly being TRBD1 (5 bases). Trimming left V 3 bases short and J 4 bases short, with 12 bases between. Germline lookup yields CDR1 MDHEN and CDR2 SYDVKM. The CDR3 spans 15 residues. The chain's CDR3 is CASSFVRVTTGELFF. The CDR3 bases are TGTGCCAGCAGTTTCGTCAGGGTAACCACCGGGGAGCTGTTTTTT.

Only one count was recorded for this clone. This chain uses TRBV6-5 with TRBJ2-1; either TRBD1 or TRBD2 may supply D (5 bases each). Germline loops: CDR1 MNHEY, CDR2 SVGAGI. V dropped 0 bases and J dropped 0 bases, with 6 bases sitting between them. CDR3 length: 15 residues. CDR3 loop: CASSYSGTSYNEQFF. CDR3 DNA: TGTGCCAGCAGTTACTCCGGGACCTCCTACAATGAGCAGTTCTTC.

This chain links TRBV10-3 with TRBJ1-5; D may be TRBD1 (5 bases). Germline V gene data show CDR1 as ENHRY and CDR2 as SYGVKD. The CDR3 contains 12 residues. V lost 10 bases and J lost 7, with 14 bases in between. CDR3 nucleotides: TGTGCCACGAGCGCGGGGGAGCAGCCCCAGCATTTT. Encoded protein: CATSAGEQPQHF.